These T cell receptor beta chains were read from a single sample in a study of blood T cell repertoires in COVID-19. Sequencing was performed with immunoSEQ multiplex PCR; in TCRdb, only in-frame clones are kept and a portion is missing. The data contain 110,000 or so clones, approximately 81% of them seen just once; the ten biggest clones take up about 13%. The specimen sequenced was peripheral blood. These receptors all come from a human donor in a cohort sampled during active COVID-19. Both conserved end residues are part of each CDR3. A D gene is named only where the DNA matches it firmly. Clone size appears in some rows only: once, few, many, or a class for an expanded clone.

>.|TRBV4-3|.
CASSQEGGGEQFF
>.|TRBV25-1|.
CASNFMPGLSYEQYF
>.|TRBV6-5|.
CASGPGWVTGELFF
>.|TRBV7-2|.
CASSLASEGEKLFF
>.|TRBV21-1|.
CASSRPCSYNEQFF
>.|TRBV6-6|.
CASRDQGRVDQPQHF
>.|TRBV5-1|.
CASKLSGAKGDTQYF
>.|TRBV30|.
CAWSVGQSEQYF
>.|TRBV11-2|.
CASSLRENFYGYTF
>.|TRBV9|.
CASSVFKVYREGGANVLTF
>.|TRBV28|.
CASSIRGSSPLHF
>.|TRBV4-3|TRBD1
CASSQGTGGSYNSPLHF
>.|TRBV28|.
CASSPPGSGPQHF
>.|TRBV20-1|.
CSALWSTEAFF
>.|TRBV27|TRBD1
CASTGTGFYGYTF
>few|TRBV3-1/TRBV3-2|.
CASSQDKEILNTEAFF
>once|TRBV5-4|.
CASSLEFGLDTEAFF
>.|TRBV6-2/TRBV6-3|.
CASSYSGQEKVYSNQPQHF
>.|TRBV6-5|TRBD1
CASSWTGNSPLHF
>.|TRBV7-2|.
CASSATGGTRQGNTIYF